These 20 T cell receptor beta chains share one sample of origin, sequenced in a study of T-cell memory formation after mild COVID-19. In TCRdb, the 5' RACE reads were re-called with MiXCR into one record per CDR3 protein. The profile shows around 340,000 distinct CDR3 sequences, around a fifth of them singletons. The specimen sequenced was PBMCs or a T cell subset sorted from them (not recorded which). The receptors were sampled from an adult woman who had mild COVID-19 (a few samples of this study predate the infection). Cell type and time point are not known.

This clonotype was recorded a few times. V is TRBV24-1 and J is TRBJ2-7; 10 bases map to TRBD1. Germline assignment: CDR1 KGHDR and CDR2 SFDVKD. This CDR3 comprises 12 residues. Unmatched junction bases numbered 8, after V lost 7 bases and J lost 12 bases. CDR3 residues: CATSRDRGPLYF. The DNA of the CDR3 is TGTGCCACCAGCCGGGACAGGGGCCCCCTGTACTTC.

The V gene is TRBV28, the J gene TRBJ1-2; the D gene is possibly TRBD1 (5 bases). The CDR3 contains 15 residues. With 4 bases removed from V and 0 bases from J, the gap between germline ends came to 12 bases. Germline CDR1 is MDHEN and CDR2 is SYDVKM. For the CDR3, the DNA is TGTGCCAGCAGTTCGGGACCGGTAGCTAACTATGGCTACACCTTC. It encodes CASSSGPVANYGYTF.

This clonotype was found a few times. The chain uses TRBV6-1 and TRBJ1-1, with 8 bases identical to TRBD1. With V trimmed by 5 bases and J by 6 bases, 8 bases remained unmatched. The germline V gene encodes CDR1 MNHNS and CDR2 SASEGT. The CDR3 extends over 14 amino acids. The CDR3 spells CASSQTGVYSEAFF. In DNA form, the CDR3 reads TGTGCCAGCAGTCAGACAGGGGTTTACTCTGAAGCTTTCTTT.

This clonotype was counted only a few times. This sequence joins TRBV7-9 and TRBJ1-4; D gene unclear. The CDR3 contains 13 residues. Germline assignment: CDR1 SEHNR and CDR2 FQNEAQ (reference sequence). Trimming took off 1 base at V and 5 bases at J, with 5 bases between the two ends. In nucleotides, the CDR3 is TGTGCCAGCAGCTTAGGGTGGAATGAAAAACTGTTTTTT. Its protein product is CASSLGWNEKLFF.

V usage is TRBV18 and J usage is TRBJ2-3; D may be TRBD2 (5 bases). The CDR3 is 16 residues long. Trimming cost V 3 bases and J 2 bases, with 15 bases left between them. CDR1 and CDR2 (germline): KGHSH, LQKENI. DNA of the CDR3: TGTGCCAGCTCACCCCCCGGACTGGATACCACAGATACGCAGTATTTT. Protein product: CASSPPGLDTTDTQYF. Together with reference TRBV18 and TRBJ2-3, the CDR3 gives the full variable domain: NAGVMQNPRHLVRRRGQEARLRCSPMKGHSHVYWYRQLPEEGLKFMVYLQKENIIDESGMPKERFSAEFPKEGPSILRIQQVVRGDSAAYFCASSPPGLDTTDTQYFGPGTRLTVL.

V usage is TRBV19 and J usage is TRBJ1-2; D ambiguous. This CDR3 is 14 amino acids long. Germline loops: CDR1 LNHDA, CDR2 SQIVND (reference sequence). Trimming left V 3 bases short and J 4 bases short, with 12 bases between. CDR3 sequence reads: CASSISNPSYGYTF. CDR3 in DNA: TGTGCCAGTAGTATTTCCAATCCCAGCTATGGCTACACCTTC. Complete variable domain (other parts from reference TRBV19 and TRBJ1-2): DGGITQSPKYLFRKEGQNVTLSCEQNLNHDAMYWYRQDPGQGLRLIYYSQIVNDFQKGDIAEGYSVSREKKESFPLTVTSAQKNPTAFYLCASSISNPSYGYTFGSGTRLTVV.

The genes are TRBV7-9 and TRBJ2-5; perhaps D is TRBD1 or TRBD2 (5 bases each). Germline V lookup: CDR1 SEHNR, CDR2 FQNEAQ (reference sequence). With 6 bases removed from V and 5 bases from J, the gap between germline ends came to 10 bases. This CDR3 comprises 12 residues. CDR3 sequence: CASSHEGETQYF. The CDR3, as DNA: TGTGCCAGCAGTCATGAGGGGGAGACCCAGTACTTC.

CDR3 region: CASSWVAGSSYNEQFF. CDR3 bases: TGTGCCAGCAGCTGGGTTGCGGGTAGCTCCTACAATGAGCAGTTCTTC. The V and J genes are TRBV7-6 and TRBJ2-1, with D perhaps TRBD2 (5 bases). The germline V and J ends were trimmed by 4 bases and 0 bases, with 13 bases remaining between them. Germline CDR1 and CDR2: SGHVS and FNYEAQ. The CDR3 is 16 amino acids.

This clonotype was counted between two and nine times. The chain uses TRBV5-1 and TRBJ2-7; possibly TRBD2 for D (7 bases). The germline V gene encodes CDR1 SGHRS and CDR2 YFSETQ. Trimming pared 0 bases from V and 2 bases from J, leaving 9 bases between. The CDR3 consists of 14 residues. CDR3 residues: CASSLEGGTYEQYF. The CDR3 nucleotides are TGCGCCAGCAGCTTGGAGGGGGGGACCTACGAGCAGTACTTC.

The table lists this clonotype with a few counts. This chain joins TRBV7-2 and TRBJ1-2, with a tentative D call TRBD1 (6 bases). The CDR3 is made up of 13 amino acids. CDR1 SGHTA and CDR2 FQGNSA come from the germline V gene. V lost 4 bases and J 8 bases, leaving 14 bases between the germline ends. The CDR3 DNA sequence: TGTGCCAGCAGCTCCGGGACAACGAGGGGCTACACCTTC. This sequence encodes CASSSGTTRGYTF.

This clonotype was seen only once. The gene calls are TRBV4-2 and TRBJ1-1; D perhaps matches TRBD1 (6 bases). The germline V gene encodes CDR1 LGHNA and CDR2 YNFKEQ. The V end was cut by 4 bases, the J end by 6 bases, with 18 bases between. The CDR3 totals 15 residues. For the CDR3, the DNA is TGTGCCAGCAGCCCCGGCGGGGGGCGGACGGCTGAAGCTTTCTTT. Its protein is CASSPGGGRTAEAFF.

The chain couples TRBV24-1 to TRBJ2-7, with 8 bases identical to TRBD1. The V gene end was trimmed by 3 bases and the J gene end by 3 bases; junction bases not matched to a gene: 6. Germline-derived CDR1 and CDR2 are KGHDR and SFDVKD. CDR3 length equals 15 residues. The chain's CDR3 is CATSDATGGIYEQYF. The CDR3 DNA is TGTGCCACCAGTGATGCCACAGGGGGGATCTACGAGCAGTACTTC.

CDR3 residues: CASSRQLREEETQYF. CDR3 nucleotides: TGTGCCAGCAGCAGACAATTGAGGGAGGAAGAGACCCAGTACTTC. The rearrangement links TRBV7-2 to TRBJ2-5; tentatively, D is TRBD2 (6 bases). The CDR3 sequence is 15 residues long. Germline V gives CDR1 SGHTA, CDR2 FQGNSA. V was trimmed by 5 bases and J by 3 bases, leaving 16 bases between them. The whole variable domain, filled in from reference TRBV7-2 and TRBJ2-5, reads GAGVSQSPSNKVTEKGKDVELRCDPISGHTALYWYRQSLGQGLEFLIYFQGNSAPDKSGLPSDRFSAERTGGSVSTLTIQRTQQEDSAVYLCASSRQLREEETQYFGPGTRLLVL.

This clonotype occurred many times. The chain carries TRBV29-1 and TRBJ2-3, with TRBD2 as a possible D gene (7 bases). Per the germline V gene, CDR1 is SQVTM and CDR2 is ANQGSEA. V lost 3 bases, J lost 6 bases, and 25 bases lay in between. This CDR3 comprises 17 residues. CDR3 in DNA: TGCAGCGTTGAGAAGGGGGGTAGCGGGTCCAGACTGGATACGCAGTATTTT. Encoded protein: CSVEKGGSGSRLDTQYF.

This clonotype was picked up a small number of times. The chain has TRBV29-1 and TRBJ2-1; 10 bases line up with TRBD2. The CDR3 totals 15 residues. Unmatched junction bases numbered 10, after V lost 3 bases and J lost 8 bases. Germline loops: CDR1 SQVTM, CDR2 ANQGSEA. As DNA, the CDR3 is TGCAGCGTTGAGGGGGTGGCTAGCGGGAGCTATGAGCAGTTCTTC. Protein sequence: CSVEGVASGSYEQFF.

This clonotype was seen a few times. The rearrangement links TRBV6-4 to TRBJ2-4, with D possibly being TRBD1 (6 bases). CDR1 and CDR2 from the germline V gene are MRHNA and SNTAGT. Trimming removed 0 bases from V and 3 bases from J, with 12 bases in between. This CDR3 comprises 16 residues. CDR3 protein: CASSDSIGTFKNIQYF. CDR3 bases: TGTGCCAGCAGTGACTCAATCGGGACATTCAAAAACATTCAGTACTTC.

This clonotype was picked up a small number of times. Written as DNA, the CDR3 is TGTGCCAGCAGTCCGCCGGGACAGGGTGCTGAAGCTTTCTTT. This encodes CASSPPGQGAEAFF. The chain uses TRBV12-3 or TRBV12-4 and TRBJ1-1; 9 nucleotides match TRBD1. V lost 5 bases and J lost 6; bases outside the gene matches: 7. The CDR3 is 14 residues long.

This clonotype appeared many times. The rearrangement uses TRBV5-1 and TRBJ2-7; 10 nucleotides line up with TRBD1. J lost 5 bases, V lost 4 bases, and 3 bases had no gene match. The CDR3 spans 13 residues. Germline CDR1 SGHRS, CDR2 YFSETQ. CDR3 sequence reads: CASSRDRGHEQYF. In DNA form, the CDR3 reads TGCGCCAGCAGCAGGGACAGGGGCCACGAGCAGTACTTC. The whole variable domain, filled in from reference TRBV5-1 and TRBJ2-7, reads KAGVTQTPRYLIKTRGQQVTLSCSPISGHRSVSWYQQTPGQGLQFLFEYFSETQRNKGNFPGRFSGRQFSNSRSEMNVSTLELGDSALYLCASSRDRGHEQYFGPGTRLTVT.

This rearrangement joins TRBV7-2 to TRBJ2-1, with TRBD1 identical over 7 bases. Per the germline V gene, CDR1 is SGHTA and CDR2 is FQGNSA. J gave up 4 bases and V 5 bases, and 8 bases lay outside the gene matches. The CDR3 consists of 15 residues. CDR3 residues: CASSQGGQLYNEQFF. CDR3 DNA sequence: TGTGCCAGCAGCCAAGGGGGACAGCTATACAATGAGCAGTTCTTC.

The rearrangement links TRBV5-6 to TRBJ2-2; 9 positions match TRBD1. The CDR3 totals 13 residues. In germline, CDR1 is SGHDT, CDR2 YYEEEE. J lost 8 bases, V lost 4 bases, and 3 bases had no gene match. The CDR3 region is CASSRTGEGELFF. Here the CDR3 DNA reads TGTGCCAGCAGCCGGACAGGGGAAGGGGAGCTGTTTTTT.